This T cell receptor beta chain was captured in a study of blood T cell repertoires in COVID-19. Trimming cost V 7 bases and J 2 bases; bases outside gene matches: 2. The CDR3 length is 13 residues. The germline V gene encodes CDR1 LNHDA and CDR2 SQIVND (reference sequence). Produced via immunoSEQ multiplex PCR; TCRdb's table is partial and in-frame only. The sample holds 110,000 or so clones; 84% are singletons and the top ten take 5.5% to 8%. The TCR was taken from a woman between 45 and 60 years old with acute or convalescent COVID-19. V and J are TRBV19 and TRBJ1-2; TRBD1 matches at 9 bases. What was sequenced was peripheral blood. CDR3 DNA: TGTGCCAGTAAGGGACAGGGAAACTATGGCTACACCTTC. This sequence encodes CASKGQGNYGYTF.